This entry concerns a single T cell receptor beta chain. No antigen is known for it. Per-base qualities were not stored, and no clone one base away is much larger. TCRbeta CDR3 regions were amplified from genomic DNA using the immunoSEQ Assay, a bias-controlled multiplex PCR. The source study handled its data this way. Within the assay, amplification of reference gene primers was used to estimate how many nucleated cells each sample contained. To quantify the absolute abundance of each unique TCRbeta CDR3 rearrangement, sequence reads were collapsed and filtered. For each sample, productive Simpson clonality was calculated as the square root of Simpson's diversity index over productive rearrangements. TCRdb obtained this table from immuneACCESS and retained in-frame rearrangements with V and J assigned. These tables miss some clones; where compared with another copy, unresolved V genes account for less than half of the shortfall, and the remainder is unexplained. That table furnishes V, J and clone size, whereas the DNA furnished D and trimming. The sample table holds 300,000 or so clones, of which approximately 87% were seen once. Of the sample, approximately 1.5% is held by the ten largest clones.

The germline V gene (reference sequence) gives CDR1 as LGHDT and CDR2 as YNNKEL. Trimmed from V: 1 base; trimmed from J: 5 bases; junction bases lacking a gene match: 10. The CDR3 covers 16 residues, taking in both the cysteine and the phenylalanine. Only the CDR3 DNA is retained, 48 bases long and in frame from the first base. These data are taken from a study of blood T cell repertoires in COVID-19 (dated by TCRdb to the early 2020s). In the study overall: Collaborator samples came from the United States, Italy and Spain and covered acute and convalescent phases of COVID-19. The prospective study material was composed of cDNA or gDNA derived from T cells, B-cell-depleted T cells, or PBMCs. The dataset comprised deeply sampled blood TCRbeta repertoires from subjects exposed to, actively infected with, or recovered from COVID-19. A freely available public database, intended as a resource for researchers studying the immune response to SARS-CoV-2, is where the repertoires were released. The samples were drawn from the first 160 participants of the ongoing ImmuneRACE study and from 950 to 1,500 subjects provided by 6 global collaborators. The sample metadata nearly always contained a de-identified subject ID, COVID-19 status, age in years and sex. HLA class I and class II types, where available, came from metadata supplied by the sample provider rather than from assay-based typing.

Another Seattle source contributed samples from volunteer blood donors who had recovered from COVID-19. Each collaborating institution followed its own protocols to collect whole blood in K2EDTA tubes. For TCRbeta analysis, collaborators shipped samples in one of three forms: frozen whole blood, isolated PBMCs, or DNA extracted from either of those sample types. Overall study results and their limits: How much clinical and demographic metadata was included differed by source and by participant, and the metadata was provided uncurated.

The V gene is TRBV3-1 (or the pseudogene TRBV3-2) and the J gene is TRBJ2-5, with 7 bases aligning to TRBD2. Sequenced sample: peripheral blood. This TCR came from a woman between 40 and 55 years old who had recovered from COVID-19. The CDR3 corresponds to CASSQGSGLVGETQYF. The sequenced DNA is TGTGCCAGCAGCCAAGGCAGCGGACTAGTGGGCGAGACCCAGTACTTC.